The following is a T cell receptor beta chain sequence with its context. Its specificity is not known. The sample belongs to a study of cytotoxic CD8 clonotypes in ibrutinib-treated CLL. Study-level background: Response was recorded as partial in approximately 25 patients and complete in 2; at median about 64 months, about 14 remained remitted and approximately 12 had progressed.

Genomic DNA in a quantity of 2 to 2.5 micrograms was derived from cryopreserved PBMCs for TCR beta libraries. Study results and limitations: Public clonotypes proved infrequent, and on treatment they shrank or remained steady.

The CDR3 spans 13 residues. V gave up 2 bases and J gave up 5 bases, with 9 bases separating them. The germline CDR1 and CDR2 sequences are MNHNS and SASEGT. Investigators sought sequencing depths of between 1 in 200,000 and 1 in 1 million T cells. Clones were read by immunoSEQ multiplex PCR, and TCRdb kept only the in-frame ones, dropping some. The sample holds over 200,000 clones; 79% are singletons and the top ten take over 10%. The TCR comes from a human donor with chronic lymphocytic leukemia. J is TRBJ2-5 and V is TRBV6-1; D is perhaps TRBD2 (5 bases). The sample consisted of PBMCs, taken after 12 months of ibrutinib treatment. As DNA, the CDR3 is TGTGCCAGCAGTGAATCGGGATGGGAGACCCAGTACTTC. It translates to CASSESGWETQYF.